Below, 5 T cell receptor beta chains from the same sample are listed, as sequenced in a study of blood T cell repertoires in COVID-19. Here immunoSEQ multiplex PCR was the method, and the copy in TCRdb shows in-frame clones only, minus some. In the table there are about 670,000 clones, 70% to 90% of which are singletons. The sequenced sample consisted of peripheral blood. These receptors came from a young woman with acute or convalescent COVID-19.

V is TRBV27 and J is TRBJ1-1; TRBD1 matches at 8 bases. Germline CDR1 is MNHEY and CDR2 is SMNVEV (reference sequence). V trimming: 0 bases; J trimming: 0 bases; junction bases outside the gene matches: 9. The CDR3 consists of 18 residues. In DNA form, the CDR3 reads TGTGCCAGCAGTTTATCGGGGACAGGAATGGTAATGAACACTGAAGCTTTCTTT. Protein product: CASSLSGTGMVMNTEAFF.

The rearrangement links TRBV29-1 to TRBJ1-2; D is ambiguous. V lost 5 bases and J 7 bases, leaving 14 bases between the germline ends. This CDR3 comprises 12 residues. Per the germline V gene, CDR1 is SQVTM and CDR2 is ANQGSEA. DNA of the CDR3: TGCAGCGTTAAAGGCGAGGTCGGTGGCTACACCTTC. Protein sequence: CSVKGEVGGYTF. Based on the CDR3 plus reference TRBV29-1 and TRBJ1-2, the full variable domain is SAVISQKPSRDICQRGTSLTIQCQVDSQVTMMFWYRQQPGQSLTLIATANQGSEATYESGFVIDKFPISRPNLTFSTLTVSNMSPEDSSIYLCSVKGEVGGYTFGSGTRLTVV.

This chain uses TRBV12-3 or TRBV12-4 with TRBJ1-4, with D unclear. The CDR3 spans 11 residues. The V end was cut by 5 bases, the J end by 14 bases, with 12 bases between. The CDR3 loop is CASSPSTGLFF. As DNA, the CDR3 is TGTGCCAGCAGTCCATCCACGGGGCTGTTTTTT.

The chain couples TRBV10-3 to TRBJ2-3; 11 bases fit TRBD2. Germline values: CDR1 ENHRY, CDR2 SYGVKD. The CDR3 is made up of 18 amino acids. The V segment lost 0 bases and the J segment 2 bases; nucleotides outside the gene matches: 7. As DNA, the CDR3 is TGTGCCATCAGTGAGTCTAGCGGGGGGGCCCGGGTCACAGATACGCAGTATTTT. This encodes CAISESSGGARVTDTQYF.

The V call is TRBV20-1, the J call TRBJ1-1; D is perhaps TRBD1 (6 bases). Germline CDR1 reads DFQATT; CDR2 reads SNEGSKA (reference sequence). V was shortened by 3 bases and J by 0 bases, with 17 bases between the two germline ends. This CDR3 has 16 amino acids. The CDR3 region is CSASRWDKEMNTEAFF. Written as DNA, the CDR3 is TGCAGTGCTAGTCGTTGGGACAAGGAGATGAACACTGAAGCTTTCTTT.